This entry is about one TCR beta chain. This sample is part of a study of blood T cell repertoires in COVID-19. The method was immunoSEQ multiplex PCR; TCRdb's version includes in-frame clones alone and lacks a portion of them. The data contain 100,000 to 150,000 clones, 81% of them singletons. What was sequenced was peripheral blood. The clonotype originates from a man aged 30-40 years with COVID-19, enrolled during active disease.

In DNA, the CDR3 is TGTGCCAGCAGTTTAAGGGGGTACGGATCACCCCTCCACTTT. This codes for CASSLRGYGSPLHF. The chain combines TRBV28 with TRBJ1-6; the D gene is possibly TRBD1 (6 bases). The CDR3 is made up of 14 amino acids. The V gene's germline CDR1 is MDHEN and CDR2 SYDVKM. The V and J ends lost 2 bases and 10 bases respectively, with 12 bases between them.